This T cell receptor (beta chain) was sequenced during a study of PD-1 blockade in classical Hodgkin lymphoma. Study-level points and caveats: Excluded were patients who started nivolumab under 1 year after ASCT, a group that had lower diversity. The diversity seen at baseline in complete responders resembled that of newly diagnosed patients.

Assay used: immunoSEQ multiplex PCR; TCRdb lists only in-frame clones, some missing. Of about 40,000 clones listed, 60% to 85% are singletons. The length of the CDR3 is 13 residues. The V end was cut by 5 bases, the J end by 3 bases, with 7 bases between. The V gene's germline CDR1 is SGHAT and CDR2 FQNNGV. All patients experienced relapse after autologous stem cell transplantation, and brentuximab vedotin exposure was variable. When best responses were assessed, they were complete response, partial response or progressive disease. This clone was seen only once. As yet, its antigen is unknown. The genes are TRBV11-2 and TRBJ2-2, with no clear D. The sequence came from a human donor with classical Hodgkin lymphoma. The sample here was peripheral blood mononuclear cells (PBMCs), taken at baseline. Here the CDR3 DNA reads TGTGCCAGCAGCCCTCTGGACACCGGGGAGCTGTTTTTT. It codes for CASSPLDTGELFF. The complete variable domain, with remaining parts taken from reference TRBV11-2 and TRBJ2-2, reads EAGVAQSPRYKIIEKRQSVAFWCNPISGHATLYWYQQILGQGPKLLIQFQNNGVVDDSQLPKDRFSAERLKGVDSTLKIQPAKLEDSAVYLCASSPLDTGELFFGEGSRLTVL.